The rows below give T cell receptor beta chains drawn from one sample of a study of T cell responses to AZD1222 COVID-19 vaccine. The table came from immunoSEQ multiplex PCR; TCRdb's copy has only in-frame clones and leaves some out. The sample lists about 110,000 clones, roughly 84% occurring once. Sequencing used peripheral blood, obtained on day 0 of AZD1222 vaccination. These receptors came from an adult in good health. CDR3s include the opening cysteine and the closing phenylalanine or tryptophan. Each record gives: J gene, D gene, clone size, V gene, CDR3 DNA, CDR3 protein. A D gene is named only where the DNA matches it firmly. The listing skips clone size in some rows; elsewhere it reads once, few, many or a size class.

TRBJ2-1 | . | once | TRBV7-2 | TGTGCCAGCAGCCGCGGGGTATTTGACAATGAGCAGTTCTTC | CASSRGVFDNEQFF
TRBJ2-3 | . | . | TRBV3-1/TRBV3-2 | TGTGCCAGCAGCCAAGATTCCCGGACCACAGATACGCAGTATTTT | CASSQDSRTTDTQYF
TRBJ2-1 | . | . | TRBV5-1 | TGCGCCAGCAGCTCAACCCCTCAGGATCTGAATGAGCAGTTCTTC | CASSSTPQDLNEQFF
TRBJ2-3 | . | few | TRBV28 | TGTGCCAGCAGTTTAGACGGAGCCACAGATACGCAGTATTTT | CASSLDGATDTQYF
TRBJ1-2 | . | once | TRBV10-3 | TGTGCCATCAGTGTCCCAGGGGACTATGGCTACACCTTC | CAISVPGDYGYTF
TRBJ2-3 | . | . | TRBV5-1 | TGCGCCAGCAGCTTGCGGACAAGCTACACAGATACGCAGTATTTT | CASSLRTSYTDTQYF
TRBJ2-7 | . | few | TRBV10-3 | TGTGCCATCAGTGAGGAAGTGAGAACCGAGCAGTACTTC | CAISEEVRTEQYF
TRBJ1-1 | . | . | TRBV4-1 | TGCGCCAGCGACCAAGGAGGGGGTGAAGCTTTCTTT | CASDQGGGEAFF
TRBJ1-3 | . | few | TRBV9 | TGTGCCAGCAGCCCCGGACTGGGTGGCACTAAAACGGCCATATATTTT | CASSPGLGGTKTAIYF
TRBJ2-2 | TRBD1 | . | TRBV5-1 | TGCGCCAGCAGCCTCTCCGGGACAGGGATGAACACCGGGGAGCTGTTTTTT | CASSLSGTGMNTGELFF
TRBJ1-5 | . | . | TRBV30 | TGTGCCTGGAGTTTTCCAGGGGCGCCTCAAGCCCAGCATTTT | CAWSFPGAPQAQHF
TRBJ2-2 | TRBD1 | . | TRBV5-6 | TGTGCCAGCAGCCCGGGGACAGGGGGCCTCTTCGCCGGGGAGCTGTTTTTT | CASSPGTGGLFAGELFF
TRBJ1-2 | TRBD1 | . | TRBV7-2 | TGTGCCAGCAGCAGTAGGGTGGGACAGGGGAGCCTATCTCAAGGCTACACCTTC | CASSSRVGQGSLSQGYTF
TRBJ1-3 | . | . | TRBV5-1 | TGCGCCAGCAGTTTACAACAGGGAAACACCATATATTTT | CASSLQQGNTIYF
TRBJ2-2 | . | . | TRBV6-5 | TGTGCCAGCAGTTACCCCAACACCGGGGAGCTGTTTTTT | CASSYPNTGELFF
TRBJ2-3 | . | . | TRBV9 | TGTGCCAGCAGCTACGGGGCCTCAAGCACAGATACGCAGTATTTT | CASSYGASSTDTQYF
TRBJ1-1 | . | . | TRBV29-1 | TGCAGCGTTGGTGGGGGAGGGACTGAAGCTTTCTTT | CSVGGGGTEAFF
TRBJ1-1 | . | . | TRBV9 | TGTGCCAGCAGCGTGCTTCACGGATCGGGCACTGAAGCTTTCTTT | CASSVLHGSGTEAFF
TRBJ2-2 | . | . | TRBV27 | TGTGCCAGCAGGGGTTTAGGGGGGGAGTCCGGGGAGCTGTTTTTT | CASRGLGGESGELFF
TRBJ1-3 | . | . | TRBV28 | TGTGCCAGCACCAGCGTGGGGGAAGGGCGACTCTCTGGAAACACCATATATTTT | CASTSVGEGRLSGNTIYF
TRBJ2-3 | . | . | TRBV19 | TGTGCCAGTAGTAGTGGGGGCGGGGCAGATACGCAGTATTTT | CASSSGGGADTQYF
TRBJ1-1 | . | . | TRBV6-5 | TGTGCCAGCATCCAGAGGAGTGAAGCTTTCTTT | CASIQRSEAFF
TRBJ1-5 | . | once | TRBV4-1 | TGCGCCAGCAGCCACGGCAGCACAAATCAGCCCCAGCATTTT | CASSHGSTNQPQHF
TRBJ1-5 | . | . | TRBV2 | TGTGCCAGCAGTGATGGGAGGATAGGTCAGCCCCAGCATTTT | CASSDGRIGQPQHF
TRBJ1-6 | . | . | TRBV10-3 | TGTGCCATCACCTCAGGGGATAATTCACCCCTCCACTTT | CAITSGDNSPLHF
TRBJ2-4 | . | . | TRBV3-1/TRBV3-2 | TGTGCCAGCAGCGCCTCGGGTGGGGACATTCAGTACTTC | CASSASGGDIQYF
TRBJ2-3 | . | . | TRBV5-1 | TGCGCCAGCAGCAGTCCTTCTAGCACAGATACGCAGTATTTT | CASSSPSSTDTQYF
TRBJ2-7 | TRBD2 | . | TRBV23-1 | TGCGCCAGCAGTCACCCCGCTCCGGGACTACTCTACGAGCAGTACTTC | CASSHPAPGLLYEQYF
TRBJ1-4 | . | . | TRBV19 | TGTGCCAGTAGTATAGCGGCGGGAGATGAAAAACTGTTTTTT | CASSIAAGDEKLFF
TRBJ2-7 | TRBD2 | . | TRBV6-5 | TGTGCCAGCAGTTTTAGTCTAGCGGGGGCCTACGAGCAGTACTTC | CASSFSLAGAYEQYF
TRBJ1-5 | . | once | TRBV3-1/TRBV3-2 | TGTGCCAGCAGCCAAGATGCGGGATCTAGCAATCAGCCCCAGCATTTT | CASSQDAGSSNQPQHF
TRBJ1-4 | . | . | TRBV7-9 | TGTGCCAGCAGCTCAAACACCGGAGATGAAAAACTGTTTTTT | CASSSNTGDEKLFF
TRBJ1-6 | TRBD1 | . | TRBV23-1 | TGCGCCAGCAGTCAATCGGGCAGGGGGGCCTATAATTCACCCCTCCACTTT | CASSQSGRGAYNSPLHF
TRBJ1-3 | TRBD1 | . | TRBV19 | TGTGCCAGTAGTATAGATCGTGGCCCGGGACAGGGTCCTGGTGGAAACACCATATATTTT | CASSIDRGPGQGPGGNTIYF
TRBJ1-1 | TRBD1 | . | TRBV29-1 | TGCAGCGCCCAACAGGGGGCGATGGCTGAAGCTTTCTTT | CSAQQGAMAEAFF
TRBJ1-1 | . | once | TRBV10-3 | TGTGCCATCCAGGGACTGAACACTGAAGCTTTCTTT | CAIQGLNTEAFF
TRBJ1-1 | . | . | TRBV6-5 | TGTGCCAGCAACTCCGGGACCCGGAGGACTGAAGCTTTCTTT | CASNSGTRRTEAFF
TRBJ1-2 | . | . | TRBV12-3/TRBV12-4 | TGTGCCAGCAGCAAGACAGTCCTCTATGGCTACACCTTC | CASSKTVLYGYTF
TRBJ1-2 | . | . | TRBV20-1 | TGCAGTGGGTTGGTTTATGGCTACACCTTC | CSGLVYGYTF
TRBJ2-7 | . | . | TRBV18 | TGTGCCAGCTCACCACCGTCGAGAGGCGACTACGAGCAGTACTTC | CASSPPSRGDYEQYF
TRBJ1-4 | . | few | TRBV30 | TGTGCCTGGAGTGAGTTTAGGACAGTCTCAACTAATGAAAAACTGTTTTTT | CAWSEFRTVSTNEKLFF
TRBJ1-4 | . | . | TRBV7-9 | TGTGCCAGCAGCCCGGCCGTAGGAAATGAAAAACTGTTTTTT | CASSPAVGNEKLFF
TRBJ2-2 | TRBD2 | . | TRBV7-2 | TGTGCCAGCAGCTACTGGACTAGCGGGACCGGGGAGCTGTTTTTT | CASSYWTSGTGELFF
TRBJ2-5 | . | . | TRBV10-2 | TGCGCCAGCAGCCGGGACTTAGAGACCCAGTACTTC | CASSRDLETQYF
TRBJ1-3 | . | . | TRBV7-7 | TGTGCCAGCAGCTTACTGGGCACTGGAAACACCATATATTTT | CASSLLGTGNTIYF
TRBJ2-7 | . | . | TRBV12-3/TRBV12-4 | TGTGCCAGCAGTTTAGGACGCGAGCAGTACTTC | CASSLGREQYF
TRBJ2-1 | . | . | TRBV5-4 | TGTGCCAGCAGCTTGGATCCCCGGTGGGACAATGAGCAGTTCTTC | CASSLDPRWDNEQFF
TRBJ1-1 | . | . | TRBV5-6 | TGTGCCAGCAGCTTGGGCAGTAAGAACACTGAAGCTTTCTTT | CASSLGSKNTEAFF
TRBJ1-5 | . | few | TRBV6-5 | TGTGTCTCAACAGGGTTAAAAGATCAGCCCCAGCATTTT | CVSTGLKDQPQHF
TRBJ2-5 | TRBD1 | . | TRBV5-6 | TGTGCCAGCAGCTTGGTGGTTGGACAGGGGCAAGAGACCCAGTACTTC | CASSLVVGQGQETQYF
TRBJ1-2 | . | . | TRBV6-1 | TGTGCCAGCAGTGTGGACGGGGGGTCCGTGTACTATGGCTACACCTTC | CASSVDGGSVYYGYTF
TRBJ1-3 | TRBD1 | . | TRBV9 | TGTGCCAGCAGCGCCGGACAGGCCTCTTCCTCTCTCTCTGGAAACACCATATATTTT | CASSAGQASSSLSGNTIYF